Below are 21 T cell receptor beta chains sequenced from a single sample in a study of blood T cell repertoires in COVID-19. The assay was immunoSEQ multiplex PCR, and TCRdb's table has in-frame clones only and misses some. The profile shows about 380,000 clones, more than 75% of them singletons. The sequencing input was PBMCs or T cells enriched from blood (not recorded which). These receptors were taken from a woman in her twenties or thirties who had recovered from COVID-19.

The chain recombines TRBV30 with TRBJ2-1; 9 positions agree with TRBD2. CDR1 is GTSNPN and CDR2 is SVGIG in the germline V gene (reference sequence). This CDR3 contains 19 residues. Unmatched junction bases numbered 19, after V lost 0 bases and J lost 7 bases. CDR3 DNA: TGTGCCTGGAGTGTACGGGGGCTAGCGGGAATATCGGATTGGAATGAGCAGTTCTTC. It specifies CAWSVRGLAGISDWNEQFF. Based on the CDR3 plus reference TRBV30 and TRBJ2-1, the full variable domain is SQTIHQWPATLVQPVGSPLSLECTVEGTSNPNLYWYRQAAGRGLQLLFYSVGIGQISSEVPQNLSASRPQDRQFILSSKKLLLSDSGFYLCAWSVRGLAGISDWNEQFFGPGTRLTVL.

In the case of this clone: Other nucleotide sequences from this sample produce the same CDR3. V usage is TRBV5-1 and J usage is TRBJ2-3, with D possibly TRBD1 on 6 matching bases. Germline V gives CDR1 SGHRS, CDR2 YFSETQ. The CDR3 consists of 16 residues. Trimming removed 3 bases at V and 0 bases at J, with 14 bases between. CDR3 region: CASSSRGFPSTDTQYF. CDR3 nucleotides: TGCGCCAGCAGCTCCAGGGGTTTCCCTAGCACAGATACGCAGTATTTT.

The rearrangement links TRBV20-1 to TRBJ2-5, with D possibly TRBD1 on 6 matching bases. CDR1 is DFQATT and CDR2 is SNEGSKA in the germline V gene (reference sequence). The CDR3 runs to 11 residues. The CDR3 spells CSRTGRETQYF. In DNA, the CDR3 is TGCAGCCGAACAGGGAGAGAGACCCAGTACTTC.

Concerning this clone: The junction departs from the called germline gene at one end, perhaps through a read error. The gene calls are TRBV27 and TRBJ2-7; the match to TRBD1 covers 7 bases. Germline V gene sequence: CDR1 MNHEY, CDR2 SMNVEV (reference sequence). There are 14 residues in the CDR3. CDR3: CASSEIDRVSEQYF. The CDR3 DNA is TGTGCTAGCAGTGAAATCGACAGGGTCAGCGAGCAGTACTTC.

The chain couples TRBV24-1 to TRBJ2-1; D perhaps matches TRBD2 (6 bases). Germline CDR1 reads KGHDR; CDR2 reads SFDVKD. V gave up 9 bases and J gave up 4 bases, with 12 bases separating them. This CDR3 is built from 13 residues. CDR3 in amino acids: CATEGGNYNEQFF. The CDR3 coding sequence is TGTGCCACCGAGGGCGGGAATTACAATGAGCAGTTCTTC.

This clone was counted once. V gene TRBV29-1 combines with J gene TRBJ2-1; TRBD2 is a possible D gene (6 bases). The germline V gene encodes CDR1 SQVTM and CDR2 ANQGSEA. Trimming pared 4 bases from V and 8 bases from J, leaving 24 bases between. The CDR3 runs to 16 residues. CDR3 residues: CSVVPSGTFVLHEQFF. In nucleotides, the CDR3 is TGCAGCGTTGTTCCCTCCGGGACTTTCGTATTGCATGAGCAGTTCTTC.

This clone appeared once. The V call is TRBV18, the J call TRBJ1-2; D may be TRBD1 (5 bases). Germline V gene data show CDR1 as KGHSH and CDR2 as LQKENI. The V end lost 1 base, the J end lost 2 bases, and 14 bases lay between the germline ends. The CDR3 contains 16 residues. The CDR3 region is CASSPRGGRVNYGYTF. DNA for the CDR3: TGTGCCAGCTCACCACGGGGGGGGAGAGTAAACTATGGCTACACCTTC.

V is TRBV5-1 and J is TRBJ1-2; 7 bases align to TRBD1. Germline loops: CDR1 SGHRS, CDR2 YFSETQ. V lost 4 bases to trimming and J lost 2 bases; unmatched junction nucleotides: 8. CDR3 length: 15 amino acids. The CDR3 reads CASSAQGPSNYGYTF. CDR3 nucleotides: TGCGCCAGCAGCGCACAGGGGCCAAGCAACTATGGCTACACCTTC. Combining the CDR3 with reference TRBV5-1 and TRBJ1-2 gives the whole variable domain KAGVTQTPRYLIKTRGQQVTLSCSPISGHRSVSWYQQTPGQGLQFLFEYFSETQRNKGNFPGRFSGRQFSNSRSEMNVSTLELGDSALYLCASSAQGPSNYGYTFGSGTRLTVV.

The chain combines TRBV2 with TRBJ2-5; no definite D call. Germline V gives CDR1 SNHLY, CDR2 FYNNEI. This CDR3 contains 12 residues. The germline V and J ends were trimmed by 6 bases and 5 bases, with 10 bases remaining between them. The CDR3 protein is CASRERPETQYF. In DNA form, the CDR3 reads TGTGCCAGCAGAGAGCGTCCCGAGACCCAGTACTTC. Using reference TRBV2 and TRBJ2-5 for the parts outside the CDR3, the full variable domain is EPEVTQTPSHQVTQMGQEVILRCVPISNHLYFYWYRQILGQKVEFLVSFYNNEISEKSEIFDDQFSVERPDGSNFTLKIRSTKLEDSAMYFCASRERPETQYFGPGTRLLVL.

The chain links TRBV18 to TRBJ1-1; 8 bases map to TRBD1. This CDR3 region has 13 residues. V shed 5 bases, J shed 4 bases, and the junction held 3 bases outside the gene matches. Germline-derived CDR1 and CDR2 are KGHSH and LQKENI. The CDR3, as DNA: TGTGCCAGCTCATGGACAGGGATCACTGAAGCTTTCTTT. It is translated as CASSWTGITEAFF. Complete variable domain (other parts from reference TRBV18 and TRBJ1-1): NAGVMQNPRHLVRRRGQEARLRCSPMKGHSHVYWYRQLPEEGLKFMVYLQKENIIDESGMPKERFSAEFPKEGPSILRIQQVVRGDSAAYFCASSWTGITEAFFGQGTRLTVV.

The V gene is TRBV29-1, the J gene TRBJ1-1, with 7 bases that match TRBD1. The germline gives CDR1 SQVTM, CDR2 ANQGSEA. V shed 8 bases, J shed 7 bases, and the junction held 7 bases outside the gene matches. The CDR3 runs to 11 residues. The CDR3 nucleotides read TGCAGCCATGACAGGGAGAATGAAGCTTTCTTT. Residues: CSHDRENEAFF.

J is TRBJ2-2 and V is TRBV7-9; D call uncertain. CDR1 is SEHNR and CDR2 is FQNEAQ in the germline V gene (reference sequence). Trimming removed 1 base at V and 5 bases at J, with 8 bases between. CDR3 length: 14 residues. CDR3 in amino acids: CASSLELSTGELFF. As DNA, the CDR3 is TGTGCCAGCAGCTTAGAATTATCTACCGGGGAGCTGTTTTTT.

The J gene is TRBJ2-1, the V gene TRBV5-4; 9 bases map to TRBD1. Germline V gene sequence: CDR1 SGHNT, CDR2 YYREEE (reference sequence). The CDR3 totals 14 residues. V lost 4 bases and J lost 6; bases outside the gene matches: 5. CDR3 DNA: TGTGCCAGCAGCGGCCGGGACAGGGCCAATGAGCAGTTCTTC. This translates into CASSGRDRANEQFF.

This chain links TRBV10-3 with TRBJ1-6; tentative D call: TRBD1 (5 bases). This CDR3 spans 18 amino acids. Trimming shortened V by 4 bases and J by 4 bases, and 20 bases separated the two germline ends. CDR1 is ENHRY and CDR2 is SYGVKD in the germline V gene. CDR3 sequence: CAISVSQTANTYNSPLHF. The CDR3 DNA sequence: TGTGCCATCAGTGTTTCTCAGACAGCCAATACTTATAATTCACCCCTCCACTTT.

CDR3 coding DNA: TGTGCCATCAGTGCACAAGCGGGATTAACTGAGACCCAGTACTTC. This codes for CAISAQAGLTETQYF. The chain links TRBV10-3 to TRBJ2-5; TRBD2 agrees at 7 bases. The V gene end was trimmed by 4 bases and the J gene end by 5 bases; junction bases not matched to a gene: 10. The CDR3 runs 15 residues. The germline gives CDR1 ENHRY, CDR2 SYGVKD.

The rearrangement links TRBV4-2 to TRBJ1-4; 8 nucleotides match TRBD1. CDR3 length: 16 amino acids. CDR1 LGHNA and CDR2 YNFKEQ come from the germline V gene. V trimming: 2 bases; J trimming: 0 bases; junction bases outside the gene matches: 2. The CDR3 protein is CASSQNRGATNEKLFF. CDR3 coding DNA: TGTGCCAGCAGCCAAAACAGGGGGGCAACTAATGAAAAACTGTTTTTT.

This chain uses TRBV24-1 with TRBJ2-2, with D possibly being TRBD1 (6 bases). The CDR3 totals 18 residues. The germline V gene has CDR1 KGHDR and CDR2 SFDVKD. Trimming pared 2 bases from V and 2 bases from J, leaving 17 bases between. The CDR3 spells CATSDSGTKTLNTGELFF. For the CDR3, the DNA is TGTGCCACCAGTGATTCGGGGACAAAGACCCTAAACACCGGGGAGCTGTTTTTT.

The chain uses TRBV29-1 and TRBJ2-7; possibly TRBD1 for D (6 bases). Trimming took off 5 bases at V and 4 bases at J, with 15 bases between the two ends. The CDR3 runs to 13 residues. The germline CDR1 and CDR2 sequences are SQVTM and ANQGSEA. The CDR3 loop reads CSVILGHQYEQYF. CDR3 coding DNA: TGCAGCGTTATTCTGGGACACCAATACGAGCAGTACTTC.

V usage is TRBV5-6 and J usage is TRBJ2-7, with TRBD1 identical over 9 bases. There are 15 residues in the CDR3. CDR1 SGHDT and CDR2 YYEEEE come from the germline V gene. V gave up 4 bases and J gave up 1 base; unmatched junction bases: 6. In DNA, the CDR3 is TGTGCCAGCAGCATCTCCGGGACAGGGTCCTACGAGCAGTACTTC. Its protein product is CASSISGTGSYEQYF. Drawing the rest from reference TRBV5-6 and TRBJ2-7, the complete variable domain is DAGVTQSPTHLIKTRGQQVTLRCSPKSGHDTVSWYQQALGQGPQFIFQYYEEEERQRGNFPDRFSGHQFPNYSSELNVNALLLGDSALYLCASSISGTGSYEQYFGPGTRLTVT.

The CDR3 region is CASSDQGQVGSAPLHF. In DNA form, the CDR3 reads TGTGCCAGCAGTGATCAAGGACAGGTAGGTTCGGCACCCCTCCACTTT. The V gene is TRBV6-1, the J gene TRBJ1-6, with 7 positions matching TRBD1. The junction had 13 bases not matched to a gene; V was cut back by 3 bases and J by 11 bases. From germline, CDR1 is MNHNS and CDR2 SASEGT. This CDR3 has 16 residues.

This chain links TRBV18 with TRBJ2-2, with TRBD1 matching over 7 bases. The CDR3 consists of 16 residues. From germline, CDR1 is KGHSH and CDR2 LQKENI. Trimming removed 5 bases from V and 6 bases from J; junction bases left unmatched: 12. The CDR3 DNA sequence: TGTGCCAGCTCATACCCTACGGGAAGGGGGCCCGGGGAGCTGTTTTTT. It encodes CASSYPTGRGPGELFF.